These T cell receptor beta chains were read from a single sample in a study of blood T cells in healthy people across ages. TCRdb itself ran the 5' RACE reads through MiXCR, one entry per CDR3 protein. Of more than 900,000 distinct CDR3 sequences listed, about 29% are singletons. This sample was also put to use in a study of T cells of mothers and their children.

Sequencing was done on a sample of blood. Receptors were obtained from a woman aged 40-49 years in good health. Each CDR3 is given with its conserved first and last residue. A D gene is named only where the DNA matches it firmly. Clone sizes are given selectively: once, few, many, or a class where the clone is expanded.

v_call: TRBV30; j_call: TRBJ1-6; clone_size: .; d_call: .; cdr3_aa: CAWRRAYPVNSPLHF; cdr3_nt: TGTGCCTGGAGAAGGGCGTACCCGGTTAATTCACCCCTCCACTTT
v_call: TRBV7-2; j_call: TRBJ1-2; clone_size: many; d_call: TRBD1; cdr3_aa: CASSRDRTLYGYTF; cdr3_nt: TGTGCCAGCAGCCGGGACAGGACCCTCTATGGCTACACCTTC
v_call: TRBV3-1; j_call: TRBJ2-2; clone_size: few; d_call: .; cdr3_aa: CASSQLRDIGELFF; cdr3_nt: TGTGCCAGCAGCCAACTCAGGGATATCGGGGAGCTGTTTTTT
v_call: TRBV20-1; j_call: TRBJ2-1; clone_size: many; d_call: .; cdr3_aa: CSARFAGGNNEQFF; cdr3_nt: TGCAGTGCTAGATTTGCAGGGGGGAACAATGAGCAGTTCTTC
v_call: TRBV5-6; j_call: TRBJ1-2; clone_size: .; d_call: .; cdr3_aa: CASSLVSGRYTF; cdr3_nt: TGTGCCAGCAGCTTGGTATCTGGGCGCTACACCTTC
v_call: TRBV6-2/TRBV6-3; j_call: TRBJ2-7; clone_size: .; d_call: .; cdr3_aa: CASSYSPPDRHLYEQYF; cdr3_nt: TGTGCCAGCAGTTACTCCCCTCCTGACAGGCACCTCTACGAGCAGTACTTC
v_call: TRBV25-1; j_call: TRBJ2-5; clone_size: few; d_call: TRBD2; cdr3_aa: CASNHGGAGETQYF; cdr3_nt: TGTGCCAGCAACCACGGGGGGGCCGGAGAGACCCAGTACTTC
v_call: TRBV7-2; j_call: TRBJ2-5; clone_size: many; d_call: .; cdr3_aa: CASSATGGGRAETQYF; cdr3_nt: TGTGCCAGCAGCGCTACGGGCGGGGGCCGGGCGGAGACCCAGTACTTC
v_call: TRBV5-4; j_call: TRBJ1-2; clone_size: .; d_call: .; cdr3_aa: CASSPGTTPANYGYTF; cdr3_nt: TGTGCCAGCAGCCCCGGGACTACACCTGCTAACTATGGCTACACCTTC
v_call: TRBV7-2; j_call: TRBJ2-1; clone_size: .; d_call: .; cdr3_aa: CASSLLQHNEQFF; cdr3_nt: TGTGCCAGCAGCTTGCTACAGCACAATGAGCAGTTCTTC
v_call: TRBV4-2; j_call: TRBJ1-1; clone_size: .; d_call: .; cdr3_aa: CASSQDSAGLNAEAFF; cdr3_nt: TGTGCCAGCAGCCAAGACTCGGCAGGGTTGAACGCTGAAGCTTTCTTT
v_call: TRBV20-1; j_call: TRBJ2-1; clone_size: few; d_call: TRBD2; cdr3_aa: CSARERASGGAYNEQFF; cdr3_nt: TGCAGTGCTAGAGAGAGGGCTAGCGGGGGCGCCTACAATGAGCAGTTCTTC
v_call: TRBV12-3/TRBV12-4; j_call: TRBJ2-1; clone_size: .; d_call: .; cdr3_aa: CGSSAGYNEQFF; cdr3_nt: TGTGGCTCCTCCGCCGGCTACAATGAGCAGTTCTTC
v_call: TRBV11-2; j_call: TRBJ2-7; clone_size: many; d_call: TRBD1; cdr3_aa: CASSLGTGDLYEQYF; cdr3_nt: TGTGCCAGCAGCTTGGGGACAGGGGACCTCTACGAGCAGTACTTC
v_call: TRBV6-2/TRBV6-3; j_call: TRBJ2-6; clone_size: many; d_call: TRBD1; cdr3_aa: CASIHRQGSGANVLTF; cdr3_nt: TGTGCCAGCATCCATCGACAGGGTTCTGGGGCCAACGTCCTGACTTTC
v_call: TRBV6-1; j_call: TRBJ1-1; clone_size: .; d_call: .; cdr3_aa: CASSEIEENTEAFF; cdr3_nt: TGTGCCAGCAGTGAAATAGAGGAGAACACTGAAGCTTTCTTT
v_call: TRBV7-8; j_call: TRBJ2-1; clone_size: many; d_call: TRBD2; cdr3_aa: CASSLAGLAGGTWEQFF; cdr3_nt: TGTGCCAGCAGCTTAGCGGGGCTAGCGGGGGGGACGTGGGAGCAGTTCTTC
v_call: TRBV11-2; j_call: TRBJ2-7; clone_size: few; d_call: TRBD2; cdr3_aa: CASSPRGRGYGNEQYF; cdr3_nt: TGTGCCAGCAGCCCCAGAGGGCGGGGGTATGGAAATGAGCAGTACTTC
v_call: TRBV12-3/TRBV12-4; j_call: TRBJ1-2; clone_size: many; d_call: .; cdr3_aa: CASSVGRAVGGYTF; cdr3_nt: TGTGCCAGCAGTGTGGGCAGGGCAGTTGGCGGCTACACCTTC
v_call: TRBV6-6; j_call: TRBJ1-2; clone_size: .; d_call: .; cdr3_aa: CASRARGADGYTF; cdr3_nt: TGTGCCAGCAGAGCAAGGGGGGCTGATGGCTACACCTTC
v_call: TRBV29-1; j_call: TRBJ2-2; clone_size: .; d_call: .; cdr3_aa: CSVEPGVGTGELFF; cdr3_nt: TGCAGCGTTGAACCGGGGGTAGGGACCGGGGAGCTGTTTTTT
v_call: TRBV7-3; j_call: TRBJ2-3; clone_size: few; d_call: TRBD2; cdr3_aa: CASSLRGSGGPWGTQYF; cdr3_nt: TGTGCCAGCAGCTTAAGGGGTAGCGGGGGACCCTGGGGGACGCAGTATTTT
v_call: TRBV12-3/TRBV12-4; j_call: TRBJ2-7; clone_size: many; d_call: .; cdr3_aa: CASSLRVAGSSYEQYF; cdr3_nt: TGTGCCAGCAGTTTAAGGGTCGCGGGGAGCTCCTACGAGCAGTACTTC
v_call: TRBV7-9; j_call: TRBJ1-1; clone_size: few; d_call: TRBD1; cdr3_aa: CASTPDRSNTEAFF; cdr3_nt: TGTGCCAGCACCCCGGACAGGTCGAACACTGAAGCTTTCTTT
v_call: TRBV9; j_call: TRBJ2-5; clone_size: .; d_call: TRBD2; cdr3_aa: CASSRRAGRETQYF; cdr3_nt: TGTGCCAGCAGCCGGAGGGCCGGGAGGGAGACCCAGTACTTC
v_call: TRBV9; j_call: TRBJ2-2; clone_size: .; d_call: .; cdr3_aa: CASSARDSGTGELFF; cdr3_nt: TGTGCCAGCAGCGCAAGGGACTCGGGCACCGGGGAGCTGTTTTTT
v_call: TRBV20-1; j_call: TRBJ1-5; clone_size: .; d_call: .; cdr3_aa: CSARGSRVGNQPQHF; cdr3_nt: TGCAGTGCTAGAGGAAGCAGGGTTGGCAATCAGCCCCAGCATTTT
v_call: TRBV15; j_call: TRBJ2-5; clone_size: .; d_call: TRBD2; cdr3_aa: CARTSGGPRGVYQETQYF; cdr3_nt: TGTGCCAGAACTAGCGGGGGTCCGAGGGGGGTATACCAAGAGACCCAGTACTTC
v_call: TRBV20-1; j_call: TRBJ1-6; clone_size: .; d_call: .; cdr3_aa: CSASWQGRSPLHF; cdr3_nt: TGCAGTGCTAGCTGGCAGGGAAGGTCACCCCTCCACTTT
v_call: TRBV5-8; j_call: TRBJ1-2; clone_size: once; d_call: .; cdr3_aa: CASSFGETNYGYTF; cdr3_nt: TGTGCCAGCAGCTTCGGTGAGACGAACTATGGCTACACCTTC
v_call: TRBV6-5; j_call: TRBJ1-1; clone_size: .; d_call: .; cdr3_aa: CASSYSVGGGTEAFF; cdr3_nt: TGTGCCAGCAGTTACTCGGTGGGGGGGGGCACTGAAGCTTTCTTT
v_call: TRBV9; j_call: TRBJ2-2; clone_size: few; d_call: .; cdr3_aa: CASRETGLDTGELFF; cdr3_nt: TGTGCCAGCAGGGAAACAGGGTTGGACACCGGGGAGCTGTTTTTT
v_call: TRBV18; j_call: TRBJ2-1; clone_size: few; d_call: .; cdr3_aa: CASSLSGIGEQFF; cdr3_nt: TGTGCCAGCTCACTTTCAGGGATCGGTGAGCAGTTCTTC
v_call: TRBV7-2; j_call: TRBJ2-3; clone_size: few; d_call: .; cdr3_aa: CASSFANPSTDTQYF; cdr3_nt: TGTGCCAGCAGCTTCGCCAATCCTAGCACAGATACGCAGTATTTT
v_call: TRBV6-6; j_call: TRBJ2-7; clone_size: many; d_call: TRBD1; cdr3_aa: CASSRDREGSYEQYF; cdr3_nt: TGTGCCAGCAGTAGGGACAGGGAGGGATCCTACGAGCAGTACTTC
v_call: TRBV11-2; j_call: TRBJ1-1; clone_size: .; d_call: TRBD1; cdr3_aa: CASSNPGTAYTEAFF; cdr3_nt: TGTGCCAGCAGTAACCCCGGGACAGCCTACACTGAAGCTTTCTTT
v_call: TRBV27; j_call: TRBJ1-1; clone_size: .; d_call: .; cdr3_aa: CASSLLQGSEAFF; cdr3_nt: TGTGCCAGCAGTTTACTACAGGGTTCTGAAGCTTTCTTT
v_call: TRBV11-2; j_call: TRBJ2-7; clone_size: many; d_call: .; cdr3_aa: CASVDRPYSNEQYF; cdr3_nt: TGTGCCAGCGTAGACAGACCCTACTCCAACGAGCAGTACTTC
v_call: TRBV7-2; j_call: TRBJ2-7; clone_size: .; d_call: .; cdr3_aa: CASSLVNGWDEQYF; cdr3_nt: TGTGCCAGCAGCTTAGTGAACGGGTGGGACGAGCAGTACTTC